Below, one T cell receptor beta chain is given with its context. Its target is not known. Recipient blood drawn about 28 days pretransplant and days 30, 100, 180 after. The CDR3 covers 14 residues. CDR1 and CDR2 from the germline V gene are WNHNN and SYGVQD (reference sequence). V dropped 1 base and J dropped 2 bases, with 8 bases sitting between them. The data derive from a study of T cell clonotyping in hematopoietic cell transplantation. Study outcomes and limitations: Broader posttransplant TCR repertoire diversity was predicted by graft donor and pretransplant recipient Inverse Simpson Index values. At the given depth, recipient repertoires were over 95% de novo clonotypes. Pathologically expanded recipient clonotypes increased progressively from day 30 to day 180 as diversity fell.

Assay used: immunoSEQ multiplex PCR; TCRdb lists only in-frame clones, some missing. The sample lists approximately 8,500 clones, roughly 76% occurring once. The J gene is TRBJ1-2, the V gene TRBV10-1, with no clear D. The receptor was isolated from a female patient in her 50s who had an allogeneic stem cell transplant from an unrelated donor, so the T cells may come from the graft donor. Some clones in this sample may be carry-over from other donors' samples. The source material was peripheral blood mononuclear cells, sampled 180 days after allogeneic stem cell transplant. CDR3 residues: CASSEYEGNYGYTF. The CDR3 coding sequence is TGCGCCAGCAGTGAGTATGAGGGAAACTATGGCTACACCTTC.